The rows below give T cell receptor beta chains drawn from one sample of a study of T-cell reconstitution after alpha-beta-depleted transplantation in children. TCRdb used MiXCR to reprocess the PCR reads, holding one entry per CDR3 protein. The data hold fewer than 1 million distinct CDR3 sequences, with 15% to 20% observed a single time. The sequences come from PBMCs, mostly from graft donor cells, collected 360 days after TCRalphabeta/CD19-depleted stem cell transplant. These receptors were collected from a male patient aged 10 to 17 who had a stem cell transplant for acute lymphoblastic leukemia, so the T cells may come from the graft donor. The conserved cysteine and the conserved F or W are not part of the CDR3 here. D genes are given only for firm matches. Clone size, where shown, is once, few, many, or a class for clones that have expanded.

CDR3 protein,V gene,clone size,D gene
ASSLGGQVLHEAF,TRBV5-1,many,TRBD1
ASSLVRLKGEQF,TRBV11-2,few,NA
ASSLPEKLF,TRBV7-9,NA,NA
ATSDRALGDSESGANVLT,TRBV24-1,NA,TRBD1
ASSWWQPSDEQF,TRBV5-1,NA,NA
ATSDVGWSNTGELF,TRBV24-1,few,NA
SATVGGRADPYEQY,TRBV20-1,NA,NA
ASSAKGGADEQY,TRBV7-3,NA,NA
SDGTGSGGYT,TRBV29-1,few,TRBD1
ASSPQGADIEAF,TRBV12-3/TRBV12-4,many,TRBD1
ASSAGPLYYEQY,TRBV9,few,NA
ASSLAPSRETQY,TRBV7-9,NA,NA
ATSDPSSGDTQY,TRBV24-1,few,NA
ASRSETGYGYT,TRBV28,once,NA
ASSYRGRLETQY,TRBV28,few,TRBD1
AWSPGYTDTQY,TRBV30,NA,NA
ASSLDPGGPKNIQY,TRBV5-1,NA,NA
ASSSTKGRYEQY,TRBV12-3/TRBV12-4,few,NA
ASSRLAGVGELETQY,TRBV3-1,NA,TRBD2
ASSIRRGGDTQY,TRBV21-1,NA,NA
ASSLWETGGHAGANVLT,TRBV11-2,few,TRBD1
ASSLGTGGTYEQY,TRBV5-8,NA,TRBD1
ASSFTGGSGTDTQY,TRBV12-3/TRBV12-4,NA,TRBD1
ASCSRVSRNEQF,TRBV2,NA,NA
ASSDSWHRTRTNNEQF,TRBV6-4,few,NA
ASSRYPDGGQETQY,TRBV7-6,few,NA
ASSTQGGKLF,TRBV27,few,NA
ASSLVSAEKAKNIQY,TRBV5-1,NA,NA
ASSPQSGSYEQY,TRBV11-2,NA,NA
ASSGPYEAF,TRBV27,few,NA
ARFPGLAGESSYNEQF,TRBV2,NA,TRBD2
ASRTGTAQETQY,TRBV12-3/TRBV12-4,many,NA
ASLEETQY,TRBV19,NA,NA
ASSPAPGAHLNSPLH,TRBV7-6,few,NA
ASRSVQYQETQY,TRBV5-1,many,NA
ASSLHRFMNTEAF,TRBV7-8,NA,NA
ASSPPLSSGELF,TRBV18,NA,NA
AITGSITYNEQF,TRBV2,few,NA
ASSNGRYYEQY,TRBV27,few,TRBD2
ASRTGQSNQPQH,TRBV27,many,NA
ASSYWDPTEAF,TRBV6-6,NA,NA
ASSWGLKNEQY,TRBV5-1,NA,NA
ASSLGVARELF,TRBV3-1,few,NA
SARRLAGADTQY,TRBV20-1,NA,TRBD2
ASREGLSGIAIEQY,TRBV2,many,TRBD2
ASSLNTGTGEY,TRBV7-3,NA,NA
ASSSRQSSTDTQY,TRBV7-6,NA,NA
ASKLGQGDYEQY,TRBV12-3/TRBV12-4,few,TRBD1